These T cell receptor beta chains were read from a single sample in a study of T cell repertoires in aging, cancer and after chemotherapy. TCRdb reanalysed the multiplex PCR reads using MiXCR and keeps one entry per CDR3 protein. The repertoire holds around 5,000 distinct CDR3 sequences, with under 25% as singletons. The specimen sequenced was blood. The receptors shown here come from a human donor in good health. The donor label of this sample is uncertain. The CDR3 runs from the conserved cysteine through the conserved F or W. The D gene is left open where the match is weak. Clone size, where shown, is once, few, many, or a class for clones that have expanded.

TRBD2,TRBV6-4,15,medium-sized,TRBJ2-1,CASSATSGAGDEQFF,TGTGCCAGCAGTGCGACTAGCGGGGCCGGGGATGAGCAGTTCTTC
TRBD2,TRBV5-6,15,medium-sized,TRBJ2-2,CASSFTRGGRGELFF,TGTGCCAGCAGCTTCACCCGGGGGGGCCGAGGGGAGCTGTTTTTT
.,TRBV30,15,medium-sized,TRBJ1-3,CAWSIGQSSGNTIYF,TGTGCCTGGAGTATTGGACAGTCCTCTGGAAACACCATATATTTT
.,TRBV12-3/TRBV12-4,12,few,TRBJ1-1,CASSLQGTEAFF,TGTGCCAGCAGTCTCCAGGGCACTGAAGCTTTCTTT
TRBD1,TRBV29-1,15,medium-sized,TRBJ1-2,CSVAADRGNVAGYTF,TGCAGCGTCGCGGCGGACAGGGGAAATGTTGCTGGCTACACCTTC
.,TRBV6-1,15,medium-sized,TRBJ2-3,CASSEALRAADTQYF,TGTGCCAGCAGTGAAGCGCTTCGGGCTGCAGATACGCAGTATTTT
.,TRBV12-3/TRBV12-4,11,medium-sized,TRBJ2-1,CASSFGWEQFF,TGTGCCAGCAGTTTCGGCTGGGAGCAGTTCTTC
TRBD1,TRBV19,16,medium-sized,TRBJ1-1,CASSIDRQGPNTEAFF,TGTGCCAGTAGTATAGATCGACAGGGCCCCAACACTGAAGCTTTCTTT
TRBD2,TRBV19,13,medium-sized,TRBJ2-5,CASKGLAEGTQYF,TGTGCCAGCAAAGGACTAGCGGAGGGGACCCAGTACTTC
.,TRBV15,18,few,TRBJ1-2,CATSRVGSAGLWDYGYTF,TGTGCCACCAGCAGAGTAGGGTCGGCAGGGCTGTGGGACTATGGCTACACCTTC
.,TRBV5-6,13,.,TRBJ2-7,CASRWDNSYEQYF,TGTGCCAGCAGATGGGACAACTCCTACGAGCAGTACTTC
TRBD1,TRBV10-3,17,.,TRBJ1-2,CAISDGTGQGGNYGYTF,TGTGCCATCAGTGACGGGACGGGACAGGGGGGTAACTATGGCTACACCTTC
TRBD2,TRBV20-1,15,medium-sized,TRBJ2-3,CSAGSRRGGTDTQYF,TGCAGTGCAGGCTCTAGGCGGGGGGGGACAGATACGCAGTATTTT
TRBD1,TRBV2,15,.,TRBJ2-7,CASSGPQGAIYEQYF,TGTGCCAGCAGTGGCCCTCAGGGGGCCATTTACGAGCAGTACTTC
TRBD2,TRBV7-6,14,.,TRBJ2-7,CASSRTSGTYEQYF,TGTGCCAGCAGTCGGACTAGCGGGACCTACGAGCAGTACTTC
TRBD1,TRBV6-5,13,medium-sized,TRBJ2-4,CASSTTGGDIQYF,TGTGCCAGCAGTACGACAGGGGGTGACATTCAGTACTTC
.,TRBV7-2,15,.,TRBJ2-5,CASSLVGGGGETQYF,TGTGCCAGCAGCTTAGTGGGGGGAGGGGGGGAGACCCAGTACTTC
.,TRBV7-2,13,few,TRBJ2-7,CASSPGRAYEQYF,TGTGCCAGCAGCCCGGGACGGGCCTACGAGCAGTACTTC
.,TRBV19,12,medium-sized,TRBJ1-1,CASSTRTAEAFF,TGTGCCAGTAGTACCCGGACAGCTGAAGCTTTCTTT
.,TRBV7-2,15,.,TRBJ2-7,CASSLGVGSSYEQYF,TGTGCCAGCAGCTTAGGAGTCGGGAGCTCCTACGAGCAGTACTTC
TRBD1,TRBV12-3/TRBV12-4,16,medium-sized,TRBJ1-4,CASSLDPGQWDEKLFF,TGTGCCAGCAGTTTAGACCCGGGACAGTGGGACGAAAAACTGTTTTTT
TRBD1,TRBV7-2,15,few,TRBJ2-1,CASSLEQGVHNEQFF,TGTGCCAGCAGCTTAGAACAGGGGGTCCACAATGAGCAGTTCTTC
.,TRBV7-9,13,few,TRBJ2-1,CASSLIGSSEQFF,TGTGCCAGCAGCTTAATTGGTTCGAGTGAGCAGTTCTTC
.,TRBV2,11,.,TRBJ1-2,CASQANYGYTF,TGTGCCAGCCAAGCTAACTATGGCTACACCTTC
.,TRBV27,16,medium-sized,TRBJ2-5,CASSSTARGEGETQYF,TGTGCCAGCAGCTCCACGGCGAGAGGTGAGGGAGAGACCCAGTACTTC
.,TRBV5-1,14,few,TRBJ2-5,CASSLAPSQETQYF,TGCGCCAGCAGCTTGGCCCCTAGCCAAGAGACCCAGTACTTC
.,TRBV7-2,14,few,TRBJ2-5,CASSLELVGETQYF,TGTGCCAGCAGCTTAGAGCTAGTAGGAGAGACCCAGTACTTC
.,TRBV5-5,14,medium-sized,TRBJ2-5,CASSLGPGGETQYF,TGTGCCAGCAGCTTGGGCCCCGGCGGGGAGACCCAGTACTTC
.,TRBV12-3/TRBV12-4,11,medium-sized,TRBJ2-1,CASSPRETQFF,TGTGCCAGCAGTCCCCGGGAGACGCAGTTCTTC
TRBD2,TRBV5-1,13,.,TRBJ2-1,CASSSLAGGEQFF,TGTGCCAGCAGCTCCCTAGCGGGGGGTGAGCAGTTCTTC
.,TRBV19,13,medium-sized,TRBJ1-1,CASKGELGTEAFF,TGTGCCAGTAAAGGTGAACTCGGTACTGAAGCTTTCTTT
TRBD1,TRBV6-2/TRBV6-3,14,.,TRBJ1-6,CASWDRGRNSPLHF,TGTGCCAGTTGGGACAGGGGTAGGAATTCACCCCTCCACTTT
.,TRBV19,17,medium-sized,TRBJ1-1,CASSIATPGARHTEAFF,TGTGCCAGTAGTATAGCGACTCCTGGGGCCCGACACACTGAAGCTTTCTTT
.,TRBV29-1,14,large,TRBJ2-3,CSVRPPTPTDTQYF,TGCAGCGTTAGACCTCCGACGCCCACAGATACGCAGTATTTT
TRBD1,TRBV24-1,12,few,TRBJ1-2,CATSVGTDGYTF,TGTGCCACCAGTGTCGGGACAGATGGCTACACCTTC
TRBD1,TRBV18,17,medium-sized,TRBJ2-6,CASSPGQGGSGANVLTF,TGTGCCAGCTCACCAGGACAGGGGGGTTCTGGGGCCAACGTCCTGACTTTC
.,TRBV5-1,13,.,TRBJ1-2,CASSITRNYGYTF,TGCGCCAGCAGCATTACTCGTAACTATGGCTACACCTTC
.,TRBV27,13,medium-sized,TRBJ1-1,CASSFGERTEAFF,TGTGCCAGCAGTTTCGGGGAGCGCACTGAAGCTTTCTTT
TRBD1,TRBV10-3,14,medium-sized,TRBJ1-2,CAISESDRVYGYTF,TGTGCCATCAGTGAGTCGGACAGGGTCTATGGCTACACCTTC
TRBD1,TRBV6-5,14,medium-sized,TRBJ1-1,CASSPGQVNTEAFF,TGTGCCAGCAGTCCGGGACAGGTCAACACTGAAGCTTTCTTT
.,TRBV13,18,medium-sized,TRBJ1-3,CASSSPFRSGLSGNTIYF,TGTGCCAGCAGCTCACCCTTTAGGTCGGGGCTCTCTGGAAACACCATATATTTT
TRBD2,TRBV6-2/TRBV6-3,16,medium-sized,TRBJ2-5,CASSYSGAGVQETQYF,TGTGCCAGCAGTTACAGTGGGGCGGGAGTTCAAGAGACCCAGTACTTC
TRBD1,TRBV29-1,13,.,TRBJ2-3,CSASGQVGGAQYF,TGCAGCGCGTCGGGACAGGTTGGAGGGGCGCAGTATTTT
TRBD1,TRBV6-5,17,large,TRBJ2-6,CASSSTGTGTGANVLTF,TGTGCCAGCAGTTCAACCGGGACAGGGACCGGGGCCAACGTCCTGACTTTC
.,TRBV5-5,14,medium-sized,TRBJ1-2,CASSLSEGMAGYTF,TGTGCCAGCAGCTTATCAGAGGGGATGGCGGGCTACACCTTC
TRBD1,TRBV6-5,14,medium-sized,TRBJ1-1,CASRDREMNTEAFF,TGTGCCAGCAGGGACAGGGAAATGAACACTGAAGCTTTCTTT
.,TRBV12-3/TRBV12-4,16,medium-sized,TRBJ2-7,CASSFRGQAIKDEQYF,TGTGCCAGCAGTTTTAGGGGACAAGCTATCAAGGACGAGCAGTACTTC
.,TRBV18,16,medium-sized,TRBJ1-3,CASSPTDAATGNTIYF,TGTGCCAGCTCACCTACAGACGCCGCCACTGGAAACACCATATATTTT
TRBD1,TRBV5-6,15,medium-sized,TRBJ1-1,CASSRQGRVNTEAFF,TGTGCCAGCAGCCGACAGGGACGGGTGAACACTGAAGCTTTCTTT
.,TRBV18,13,medium-sized,TRBJ2-2,CASSPLPTGELFF,TGTGCCAGCTCACCTCTGCCCACCGGGGAGCTGTTTTTT
.,TRBV20-1,13,medium-sized,TRBJ1-3,CSARDNGRNTIYF,TGCAGTGCTAGAGACAACGGGCGAAACACCATATATTTT
.,TRBV10-1,14,.,TRBJ2-2,CASSESDKTGELFF,TGCGCCAGCAGTGAGTCGGACAAAACCGGGGAGCTGTTTTTT
.,TRBV6-5,15,medium-sized,TRBJ2-1,CASRGTGSSYNEQFF,TGTGCCAGCAGGGGCACTGGGAGCTCCTACAATGAGCAGTTCTTC
.,TRBV6-1,14,.,TRBJ1-1,CASINPRGNTEAFF,TGTGCCAGCATCAATCCCAGGGGGAACACTGAAGCTTTCTTT
.,TRBV12-3/TRBV12-4,12,few,TRBJ2-5,CASSLQGETQYF,TGTGCCAGCAGTTTGCAGGGGGAGACCCAGTACTTC
TRBD1,TRBV7-6,13,few,TRBJ2-1,CASSEDRVHEQFF,TGTGCCAGCAGCGAAGACAGGGTCCATGAGCAGTTCTTC
.,TRBV19,13,medium-sized,TRBJ2-2,CASHQGGTGELFF,TGTGCCAGCCATCAGGGGGGGACCGGGGAGCTGTTTTTT